This record looks at one T cell receptor (beta chain) sequence and its context. Its antigen has not been determined. No qualities accompany the bases; no much larger clone lies one base away. This specimen comes from a study of T cells in narcolepsy (dated by TCRdb to 2016 to 2019). For the wider study: Healthy control donors were enrolled in the study alongside patients who had narcolepsy type 1 or type 2 (NT1, NT2). To look for autoreactive T cells in narcolepsy patients that target self-antigens of hypocretin neurons (hypocretin, TRIB2), the study used TCR Vbeta sequencing to follow clonotypes in blood and CSF. Points the paper makes about the study in general: According to the report, autoreactive clonotypes were detected serially in the blood of the same patients and of different patients, but not in healthy controls. Certain blood memory CD4+ repertoires from patients and controls had no sequences that matched autoreactive T cell clones. Plots comparing CSF and blood CD4+ T cell clonotypes from the same patient highlighted HCRT-specific and TRIB2-specific autoreactive clonotypes. Numbers of sequenced blood memory CD4+ clonotypes were comparable, with averages of some 42,000 in patients and approximately 33,000 in controls.

The library was generated by the immunoSEQ multiplex PCR assay. Held by TCRdb, this immuneACCESS table contains in-frame sequences only and omits some clones. Under half of the omission traces to an unresolved V gene where checked; the cause of the rest is unknown. The sample table records about 20,000 clones; roughly 80% of these occur just once. Over 1.5% of the sample lies in the top ten. For TCR Vbeta sequencing, memory CD4+ T cells were sorted ex vivo from the peripheral blood of both healthy controls and narcolepsy patients. Spanning cysteine to phenylalanine, the CDR3 consists of 13 amino acids. Only CDR3 DNA remains: 39 bases, in frame from the first base. The germline V gene (reference sequence) yields SEHNR for CDR1 and FQNEAQ for CDR2. V is cut by 3 bases and J by 7 bases, and the space between the germline ends is 12 bases.

The V and J segments used are TRBV7-9 and TRBJ1-1; TRBD1 is possibly the D segment (5 matching bases). Sequencing input: memory (CD45RA-) CD4+ T cells from blood. The intended sense of this specimen's cell subset or site label: memory T cells sorted ex vivo from peripheral blood. The receptor was derived from a human donor in good health. At the DNA level, the sequence is TGTGCCAGCAGCTTGGGGACGTCCTTTGAAGCTTTCTTT. This gives the protein CASSLGTSFEAFF.